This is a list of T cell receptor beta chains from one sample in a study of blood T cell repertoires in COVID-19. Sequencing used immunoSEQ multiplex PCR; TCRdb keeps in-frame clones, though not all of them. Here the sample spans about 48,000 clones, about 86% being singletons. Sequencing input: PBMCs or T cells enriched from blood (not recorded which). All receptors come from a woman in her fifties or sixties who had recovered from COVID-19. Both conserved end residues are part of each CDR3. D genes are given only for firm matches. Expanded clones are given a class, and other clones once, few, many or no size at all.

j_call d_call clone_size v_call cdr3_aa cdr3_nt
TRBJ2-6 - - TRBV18 CASSRSGTGANVLTF TGTGCCAGCTCTCGGTCAGGAACTGGGGCCAACGTCCTGACTTTC
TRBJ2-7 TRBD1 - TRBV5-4 CASSLAPDRDEQYF TGTGCCAGCAGCTTGGCCCCGGACAGGGACGAGCAGTACTTC
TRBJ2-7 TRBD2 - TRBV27 CASTALAGVLSYEQYF TGTGCCAGCACGGCACTAGCGGGAGTACTGTCCTACGAGCAGTACTTC
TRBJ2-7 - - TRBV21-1 CASSMRADYEQYF TGTGCCAGCAGCATGAGAGCGGACTACGAGCAGTACTTC
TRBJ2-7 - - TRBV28 CASTTLDPGYEQYF TGTGCCAGCACTACCTTAGACCCGGGATACGAGCAGTACTTC
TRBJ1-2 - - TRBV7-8 CASSPGAQRDNYGYTF TGTGCCAGCAGCCCCGGAGCGCAACGTGACAACTATGGCTACACCTTC
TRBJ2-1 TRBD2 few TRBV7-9 CASSLEGGSSYNEQFF TGTGCCAGCAGCTTAGAGGGCGGGAGCTCCTACAATGAGCAGTTCTTC
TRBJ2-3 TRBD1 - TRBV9 CASSPRQGTVPDTQYF TGTGCCAGCAGCCCTCGACAGGGTACCGTTCCGGATACGCAGTATTTT
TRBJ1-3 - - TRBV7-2 CASSLALSSGNTIYF TGTGCCAGCAGCTTGGCCCTCAGCTCTGGAAACACCATATATTTT
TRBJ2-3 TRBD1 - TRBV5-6 CASSLRTGVGDTQYF TGTGCCAGCAGCCTTAGGACAGGGGTAGGAGATACGCAGTATTTT
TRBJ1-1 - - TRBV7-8 CASTSGNLKGELNTEVFF TGTGCCAGCACGAGCGGGAACCTTAAGGGCGAGCTAAACACTGAAGTTTTCTTT
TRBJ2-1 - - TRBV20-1 CSASDPLAPTYNEQFF TGCAGTGCTAGTGACCCCCTAGCCCCGACTTACAATGAGCAGTTCTTC
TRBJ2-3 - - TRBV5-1 CASSLRQASTDTQYF TGCGCCAGCAGCTTGCGACAGGCAAGCACAGATACGCAGTATTTT
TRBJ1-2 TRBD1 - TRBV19 CASSRQGVGYTF TGTGCCAGTAGTAGACAGGGGGTTGGCTACACCTTC
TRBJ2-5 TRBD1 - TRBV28 CGCTGTGPLGTQYF TGTGGATGTACCGGGACAGGGCCTCTGGGGACCCAGTACTTC
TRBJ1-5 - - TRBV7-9 CASSLDRGNQPQHF TGTGCCAGCAGCTTAGATAGGGGTAATCAGCCCCAGCATTTT
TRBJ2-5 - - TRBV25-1 CASSDGGASETQYF TGTGCCAGCAGTGATGGCGGGGCATCAGAGACCCAGTACTTC
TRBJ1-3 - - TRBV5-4 CASSLLPPGVSGNTIYF TGTGCCAGCAGCTTACTCCCGCCGGGTGTCTCTGGAAACACCATATATTTT
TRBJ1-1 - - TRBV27 CASRIFGGTEAFF TGTGCCAGCAGGATTTTCGGGGGCACTGAAGCTTTCTTT
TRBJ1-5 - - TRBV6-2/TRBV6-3 CASSYRGTQPQHF TGTGCCAGCAGTTACCGGGGTACCCAGCCCCAGCATTTT
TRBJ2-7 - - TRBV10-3 CAISLASGSNYEQYF TGTGCCATCAGCCTAGCTTCCGGGAGTAACTACGAGCAGTACTTC
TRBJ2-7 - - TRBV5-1 CASSLATADHEQYF TGCGCCAGCAGCTTGGCCACGGCGGATCACGAGCAGTACTTC
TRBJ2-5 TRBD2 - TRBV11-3 CASSLEGLAGETQYF TGTGCCAGCAGCTTAGAAGGGCTAGCGGGAGAGACCCAGTACTTC
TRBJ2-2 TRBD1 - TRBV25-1 CASSNTGAGELFF TGTGCCAGCAGCAACACAGGGGCCGGGGAGCTGTTTTTT